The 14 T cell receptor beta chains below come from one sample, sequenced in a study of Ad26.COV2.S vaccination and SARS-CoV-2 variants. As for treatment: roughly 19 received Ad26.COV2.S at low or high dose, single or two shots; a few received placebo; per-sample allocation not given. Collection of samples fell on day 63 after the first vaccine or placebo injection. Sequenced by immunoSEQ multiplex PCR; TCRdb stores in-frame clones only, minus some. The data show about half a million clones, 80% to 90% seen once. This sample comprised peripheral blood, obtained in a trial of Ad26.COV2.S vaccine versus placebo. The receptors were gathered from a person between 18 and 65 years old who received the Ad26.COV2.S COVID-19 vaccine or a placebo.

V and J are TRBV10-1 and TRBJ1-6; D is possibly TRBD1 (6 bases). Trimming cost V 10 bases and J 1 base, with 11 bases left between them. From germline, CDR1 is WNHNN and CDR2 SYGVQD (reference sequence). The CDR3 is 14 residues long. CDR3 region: CAILQGSYNSPLHF. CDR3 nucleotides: TGCGCCATCCTACAGGGTTCCTATAATTCACCCCTCCACTTT.

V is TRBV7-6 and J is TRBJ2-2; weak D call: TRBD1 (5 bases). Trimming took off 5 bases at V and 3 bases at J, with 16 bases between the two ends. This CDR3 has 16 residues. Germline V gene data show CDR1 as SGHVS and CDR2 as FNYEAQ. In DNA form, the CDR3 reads TGTGCCAGCAGCCCAAACGTACTGGGGCACACCGGGGAGCTGTTTTTT. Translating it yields CASSPNVLGHTGELFF. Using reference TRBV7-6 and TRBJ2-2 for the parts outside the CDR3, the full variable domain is GAGVSQSPRYKVTKRGQDVALRCDPISGHVSLYWYRQALGQGPEFLTYFNYEAQQDKSGLPNDRFSAERPEGSISTLTIQRTEQRDSAMYRCASSPNVLGHTGELFFGEGSRLTVL.

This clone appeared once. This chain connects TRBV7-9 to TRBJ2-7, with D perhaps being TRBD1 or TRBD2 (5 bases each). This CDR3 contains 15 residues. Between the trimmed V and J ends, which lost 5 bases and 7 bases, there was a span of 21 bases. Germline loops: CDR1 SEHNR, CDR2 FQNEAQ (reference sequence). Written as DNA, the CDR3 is TGTGCCAGCAGCCTGGGGGTCGGTGGGGAGCGGGAGCAGTACTTC. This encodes CASSLGVGGEREQYF.

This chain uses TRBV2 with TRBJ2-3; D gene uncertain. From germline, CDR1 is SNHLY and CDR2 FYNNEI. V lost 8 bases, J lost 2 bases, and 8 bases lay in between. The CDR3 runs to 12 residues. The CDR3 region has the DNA TGTGCCAGCCTTCAAACCACAGATACGCAGTATTTT. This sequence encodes CASLQTTDTQYF.

CDR3 residues: CASSLVGVNSYNSPLHF. The DNA for the CDR3 is TGTGCCAGCAGCTTAGTCGGGGTTAACTCCTATAATTCACCCCTCCACTTT. The chain joins TRBV11-2 to TRBJ1-6, with D unresolved. This CDR3 region has 17 residues. With 1 base removed from V and 0 bases from J, the gap between germline ends came to 10 bases. The V gene's germline CDR1 is SGHAT and CDR2 FQNNGV.

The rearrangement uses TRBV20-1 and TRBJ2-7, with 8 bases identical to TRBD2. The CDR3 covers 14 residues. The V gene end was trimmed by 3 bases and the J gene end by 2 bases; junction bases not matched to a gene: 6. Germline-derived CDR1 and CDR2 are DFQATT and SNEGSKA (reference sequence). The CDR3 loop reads CSASGSGDPYEQYF. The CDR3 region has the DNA TGCAGTGCTAGTGGTAGCGGGGATCCCTACGAGCAGTACTTC.

As DNA, the CDR3 is TGTGCCAGCAGCGCGGCACGTACAAAAGGTATGAACACTGAAGCTTTCTTT. This encodes CASSAARTKGMNTEAFF. This chain joins TRBV21-1 and TRBJ1-1. TRBV21-1 is a pseudogene. CDR3 length: 17 residues.

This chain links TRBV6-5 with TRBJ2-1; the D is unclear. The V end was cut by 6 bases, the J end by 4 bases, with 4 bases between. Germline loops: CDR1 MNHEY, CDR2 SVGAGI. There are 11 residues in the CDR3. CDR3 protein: CASRPYNEQFF. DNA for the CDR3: TGTGCCAGCAGGCCTTACAATGAGCAGTTCTTC.

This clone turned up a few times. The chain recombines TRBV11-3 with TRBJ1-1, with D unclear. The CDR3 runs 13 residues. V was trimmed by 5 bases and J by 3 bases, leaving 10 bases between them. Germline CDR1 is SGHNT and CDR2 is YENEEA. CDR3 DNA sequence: TGTGCCAGCAGCGGCAGCGCTTACACTGAAGCTTTCTTT. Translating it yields CASSGSAYTEAFF.

The CDR3 is CAISEGDSYQPQHF. CDR3 nucleotides: TGTGCCATCAGTGAGGGGGACAGCTATCAGCCCCAGCATTTT. J is TRBJ1-5 and V is TRBV10-3, with 7 bases lining up with TRBD1. Germline loops: CDR1 ENHRY, CDR2 SYGVKD. The CDR3 contains 14 residues. With 2 bases clipped from V and 5 bases from J, the junction kept 3 bases outside the gene matches.

This CDR3 is CASSLVSSGGTEAFF. Written as DNA, the CDR3 is TGCGCCAGCAGCTTGGTATCGTCAGGGGGGACTGAAGCTTTCTTT. The V and J genes are TRBV5-1 and TRBJ1-1; 7 positions agree with TRBD1. CDR1 SGHRS and CDR2 YFSETQ come from the germline V gene. Unmatched junction bases numbered 7, after V lost 0 bases and J lost 5 bases. There are 15 residues in the CDR3.

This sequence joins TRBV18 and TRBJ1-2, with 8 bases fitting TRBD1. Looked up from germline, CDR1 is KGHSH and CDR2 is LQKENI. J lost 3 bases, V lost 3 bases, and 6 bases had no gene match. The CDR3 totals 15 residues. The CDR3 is CASSPSNRGDYGYTF. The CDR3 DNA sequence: TGTGCCAGCTCACCGTCGAACAGGGGGGACTATGGCTACACCTTC.

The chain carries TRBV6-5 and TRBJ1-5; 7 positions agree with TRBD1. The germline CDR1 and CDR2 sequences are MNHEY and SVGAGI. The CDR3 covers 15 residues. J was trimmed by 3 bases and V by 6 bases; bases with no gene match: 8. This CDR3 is CASSVNRGNNQPQHF. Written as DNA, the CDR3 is TGTGCCAGCAGCGTAAACAGGGGTAACAATCAGCCCCAGCATTTT.

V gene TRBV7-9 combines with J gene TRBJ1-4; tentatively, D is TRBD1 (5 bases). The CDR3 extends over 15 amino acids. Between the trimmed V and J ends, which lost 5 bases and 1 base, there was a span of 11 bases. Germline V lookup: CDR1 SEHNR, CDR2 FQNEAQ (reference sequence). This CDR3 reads CASSERGETNEKLFF. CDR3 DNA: TGTGCCAGCAGCGAAAGGGGAGAAACTAATGAAAAACTGTTTTTT.